These T cell receptor beta chains were read from a single sample in a study of CD8 T cells in ankylosing spondylitis. Using its own MiXCR run on the 5' RACE reads, TCRdb lists one record per CDR3 protein. This sample has 350,000 to 450,000 distinct CDR3 sequences, with roughly 20% found just once. The sample comprised blood, either unsorted or a sorted T cell fraction (not recorded which). These receptors originate from a male donor with ankylosing spondylitis or in good health (not recorded which). Each CDR3 is given with its conserved first and last residue. Fields, in order: D gene, J gene, clone size, V gene, CDR3 DNA, CDR3 protein. D genes are given only for firm matches. The size of a clone is reported for some rows only, either as once, few or many, or as a class for expanded clones.

d_call: TRBD2; j_call: TRBJ2-2; clone_size: few; v_call: TRBV12-5; cdr3_nt: TGTGCTAGTGGGGACCCAATAGCGGGGGGGCCCACCGGGGAGCTGTTTTTT; cdr3_aa: CASGDPIAGGPTGELFF
d_call: TRBD1; j_call: TRBJ1-1; clone_size: -; v_call: TRBV20-1; cdr3_nt: TGCAGTGCTAGAGGCGTTCTTACAGGGGTGGGTGAAGCTTTCTTT; cdr3_aa: CSARGVLTGVGEAFF
d_call: -; j_call: TRBJ2-5; clone_size: few; v_call: TRBV6-2/TRBV6-3; cdr3_nt: TGTGCCAGCAGTTCAAACCCTTACGGAGAGACCCAGTACTTC; cdr3_aa: CASSSNPYGETQYF
d_call: -; j_call: TRBJ2-3; clone_size: few; v_call: TRBV2; cdr3_nt: TGTGCCAGCAGTGAGTCGACAGGAGCCATTGATACGCAGTATTTT; cdr3_aa: CASSESTGAIDTQYF
d_call: -; j_call: TRBJ2-7; clone_size: -; v_call: TRBV7-9; cdr3_nt: TGTGCCAGCAGCTTCGAACTTACCGAGCAGTACTTC; cdr3_aa: CASSFELTEQYF
d_call: -; j_call: TRBJ2-7; clone_size: -; v_call: TRBV20-1; cdr3_nt: TGCAGTGTTCCCCTCGATGACAGTCCTATTCTCTACGAGCAGTACTTC; cdr3_aa: CSVPLDDSPILYEQYF
d_call: -; j_call: TRBJ2-6; clone_size: -; v_call: TRBV12-3/TRBV12-4; cdr3_nt: TGTGCCAGCAGTCGGCTAATTGACTATGGGGCCAACGTCCTGACTTTC; cdr3_aa: CASSRLIDYGANVLTF
d_call: -; j_call: TRBJ2-1; clone_size: few; v_call: TRBV5-6; cdr3_nt: TGTGCCAGCAGCTTGTTACCACATGAGCAGTTCTTC; cdr3_aa: CASSLLPHEQFF
d_call: -; j_call: TRBJ2-3; clone_size: few; v_call: TRBV29-1; cdr3_nt: TGCAGCGCCGTGGGGCCTAGCAGTAGCACAGATACGCAGTATTTT; cdr3_aa: CSAVGPSSSTDTQYF
d_call: -; j_call: TRBJ2-1; clone_size: -; v_call: TRBV24-1; cdr3_nt: TGTGCCACCAGTGATCTGCCCGGCAATGAGCAGTTCTTC; cdr3_aa: CATSDLPGNEQFF
d_call: TRBD2; j_call: TRBJ2-7; clone_size: -; v_call: TRBV10-2; cdr3_nt: TGCGCCAGCAGTGAGGCTAGCGGGGGTTCCTACGAGCAGTACTTC; cdr3_aa: CASSEASGGSYEQYF
d_call: TRBD1; j_call: TRBJ2-1; clone_size: -; v_call: TRBV15; cdr3_nt: TGTGCCACCAGCAGCTTACCGGGACAGGGGTGGAATGAGCAGTTCTTC; cdr3_aa: CATSSLPGQGWNEQFF
d_call: -; j_call: TRBJ2-3; clone_size: -; v_call: TRBV20-1; cdr3_nt: TGCAGTGGTAAGCCGGGACCGAGCACAGATACGCAGTATTTT; cdr3_aa: CSGKPGPSTDTQYF
d_call: -; j_call: TRBJ2-3; clone_size: -; v_call: TRBV29-1; cdr3_nt: TGCAGCGTTGAAGATTCGCCCGGTGGGCGGCGGGCCCCAGATACGCAGTATTTT; cdr3_aa: CSVEDSPGGRRAPDTQYF
d_call: -; j_call: TRBJ2-7; clone_size: few; v_call: TRBV11-2; cdr3_nt: TGTGCCAGCAGCTTAGAAGCAGGAGGGTCTACAGGGGAGCAGTACTTC; cdr3_aa: CASSLEAGGSTGEQYF
d_call: -; j_call: TRBJ2-1; clone_size: -; v_call: TRBV6-5; cdr3_nt: TGTGCCAGCAGTTACCATCCCGCGAGCTCCTACAATGAGCAGTTCTTC; cdr3_aa: CASSYHPASSYNEQFF
d_call: -; j_call: TRBJ2-7; clone_size: few; v_call: TRBV20-1; cdr3_nt: TGCAGCGCAAGGGCTGGGACAACTTTATACGAGCAGTACTTC; cdr3_aa: CSARAGTTLYEQYF
d_call: -; j_call: TRBJ2-5; clone_size: -; v_call: TRBV12-3/TRBV12-4; cdr3_nt: TGTGCCAGCAGAACATCCGGGACGCACGCCCGGACCCAGTACTTC; cdr3_aa: CASRTSGTHARTQYF
d_call: -; j_call: TRBJ2-7; clone_size: few; v_call: TRBV20-1; cdr3_nt: TGCAGTGCTAGAACTGGGATGTCCTACGAGCAGTACTTC; cdr3_aa: CSARTGMSYEQYF
d_call: -; j_call: TRBJ1-4; clone_size: few; v_call: TRBV7-9; cdr3_nt: TGTGCCAGCCGGAGGGGCCCTAATGAAAAACTGTTTTTT; cdr3_aa: CASRRGPNEKLFF
d_call: TRBD2; j_call: TRBJ2-7; clone_size: few; v_call: TRBV9; cdr3_nt: TGTGCCAGCAGCCCGGGGGGGACCGAGCAGTACTTC; cdr3_aa: CASSPGGTEQYF
d_call: TRBD1; j_call: TRBJ1-1; clone_size: few; v_call: TRBV20-1; cdr3_nt: TGCAGTGCAGCCTGGGACAGGGCTAACACTGAAGCTTTCTTT; cdr3_aa: CSAAWDRANTEAFF
d_call: -; j_call: TRBJ2-1; clone_size: -; v_call: TRBV27; cdr3_nt: TGTGCCAGCAGGCCTAGATCCTACAATGAGCAGTTCTTC; cdr3_aa: CASRPRSYNEQFF
d_call: -; j_call: TRBJ2-1; clone_size: many; v_call: TRBV12-3/TRBV12-4; cdr3_nt: TGTGCCAGCAGCCCTCCGGGGCTAGGTGAGCAGTTCTTC; cdr3_aa: CASSPPGLGEQFF
d_call: -; j_call: TRBJ2-4; clone_size: few; v_call: TRBV10-3; cdr3_nt: TGTGCCATCAGTGAGATTGAGGGAGCCAAAAACATTCAGTACTTC; cdr3_aa: CAISEIEGAKNIQYF
d_call: -; j_call: TRBJ1-1; clone_size: few; v_call: TRBV28; cdr3_nt: TGTGCCAGCAGTGTTACTAGACAGGCGAACACTGAAGCTTTCTTT; cdr3_aa: CASSVTRQANTEAFF
d_call: TRBD2; j_call: TRBJ2-5; clone_size: few; v_call: TRBV9; cdr3_nt: TGTGCCACCGAAGGATTTCCACCGGGACTAGCGGACCAAGAGACCCAGTACTTC; cdr3_aa: CATEGFPPGLADQETQYF
d_call: -; j_call: TRBJ2-2; clone_size: few; v_call: TRBV6-1; cdr3_nt: TGTGCCCCAGGGGGGGGACGGGCCGGGGAGCTGTTTTTT; cdr3_aa: CAPGGGRAGELFF
d_call: TRBD2; j_call: TRBJ2-4; clone_size: -; v_call: TRBV7-2; cdr3_nt: TGTGCCAGCAGCTTAACGCCTTACCCTAGCGGGGGCAAAAACATTCAGTACTTC; cdr3_aa: CASSLTPYPSGGKNIQYF
d_call: TRBD1; j_call: TRBJ2-7; clone_size: -; v_call: TRBV20-1; cdr3_nt: TGCAGTGCAGGGGGACAGGACGTTTCCTACGAGCAGTACTTC; cdr3_aa: CSAGGQDVSYEQYF
d_call: -; j_call: TRBJ2-5; clone_size: -; v_call: TRBV9; cdr3_nt: TGTGCCAGCAGCGTAAATGGGGAGACCCAGTACTTC; cdr3_aa: CASSVNGETQYF
d_call: -; j_call: TRBJ2-7; clone_size: -; v_call: TRBV2; cdr3_nt: TGTGCCAGCAGGCGGGACACAGGGGCAAGCGAGCAGTACTTC; cdr3_aa: CASRRDTGASEQYF
d_call: -; j_call: TRBJ1-2; clone_size: few; v_call: TRBV25-1; cdr3_nt: TGTGCCAGCAGTGAAGCTCCTCTCAGAGACCCCTATGGCTACACCTTC; cdr3_aa: CASSEAPLRDPYGYTF
d_call: -; j_call: TRBJ2-3; clone_size: -; v_call: TRBV29-1; cdr3_nt: TGCAGCGTTGTGGGACAGGGAATAGCGGGGGAGCTGACTAGCACAGATACGCAGTATTTT; cdr3_aa: CSVVGQGIAGELTSTDTQYF
d_call: -; j_call: TRBJ2-7; clone_size: -; v_call: TRBV18; cdr3_nt: TGTGCCAGCTCACCCCCGGAGCTCTACGAGCAGTACTTC; cdr3_aa: CASSPPELYEQYF
d_call: -; j_call: TRBJ2-2; clone_size: -; v_call: TRBV20-1; cdr3_nt: TGCAGTGCTAGGAAGCGGACAGTTACAACCGGGGAGCTGTTTTTT; cdr3_aa: CSARKRTVTTGELFF
d_call: -; j_call: TRBJ2-1; clone_size: -; v_call: TRBV30; cdr3_nt: TGTGCCTGGAGTGCGGAGGGACAGTGGGGAGATGAGCAGTTCTTC; cdr3_aa: CAWSAEGQWGDEQFF
d_call: -; j_call: TRBJ2-1; clone_size: -; v_call: TRBV4-1; cdr3_nt: TGCGCCAGCAGCCAAGAGGAAGTACACGATGAGCAGTTCTTC; cdr3_aa: CASSQEEVHDEQFF
d_call: TRBD1; j_call: TRBJ1-2; clone_size: few; v_call: TRBV29-1; cdr3_nt: TGCAGCGTGACAGGGTCAAATGGCTACACCTTC; cdr3_aa: CSVTGSNGYTF
d_call: -; j_call: TRBJ2-7; clone_size: few; v_call: TRBV5-1; cdr3_nt: TGCGCCAGCAGCTTGATAGGGGAGTCCTACGAGCAGTACTTC; cdr3_aa: CASSLIGESYEQYF
d_call: -; j_call: TRBJ2-3; clone_size: few; v_call: TRBV6-5; cdr3_nt: TGTGCCAGCAGTTCTGAAGAGACCCCGGGTACGCAGTATTTT; cdr3_aa: CASSSEETPGTQYF
d_call: -; j_call: TRBJ2-6; clone_size: few; v_call: TRBV30; cdr3_nt: TGTGCCTGGAGTATCCGGGATTCACCGTCTCGGGCCAACGTCCTGACTTTC; cdr3_aa: CAWSIRDSPSRANVLTF
d_call: -; j_call: TRBJ2-5; clone_size: -; v_call: TRBV14; cdr3_nt: TGTGCCAGCAGCCAAGGTCCAGGGACCCAAGAGACCCAGTACTTC; cdr3_aa: CASSQGPGTQETQYF
d_call: TRBD2; j_call: TRBJ2-1; clone_size: -; v_call: TRBV7-8; cdr3_nt: TGTGCCAGCAGCTTACCCGGGGGGTTGGGGGGCAATGAGCAGTTCTTC; cdr3_aa: CASSLPGGLGGNEQFF
d_call: TRBD2; j_call: TRBJ2-1; clone_size: few; v_call: TRBV5-5; cdr3_nt: TGTGCCAGCAGCTTGACTAGCGGGGTATACAATGAGCAGTTCTTC; cdr3_aa: CASSLTSGVYNEQFF
d_call: -; j_call: TRBJ2-1; clone_size: few; v_call: TRBV7-9; cdr3_nt: TGTGCCAGCAGCAATGGCGGGTTAAGCTCCTACAATGAGCAGTTCTTC; cdr3_aa: CASSNGGLSSYNEQFF
d_call: TRBD2; j_call: TRBJ2-3; clone_size: few; v_call: TRBV20-1; cdr3_nt: TGCAGTGCTAGAGGTTTACTAGCGGGGGGCTACCCAGATACGCAGTATTTT; cdr3_aa: CSARGLLAGGYPDTQYF
d_call: -; j_call: TRBJ2-4; clone_size: -; v_call: TRBV6-5; cdr3_nt: TGTGCCAGCAGTTACTCGGTTCGAGCAGCCAAAAACATTCAGTACTTC; cdr3_aa: CASSYSVRAAKNIQYF